Listed here are 3 T cell receptor beta chains from one sample, sequenced in a study of cytomegalovirus exposure and HLA in healthy donors. Method: immunoSEQ multiplex PCR; TCRdb's copy keeps in-frame clones and lacks some. Among about 74,000 clones listed, 85% to 95% were seen once. The specimen sequenced was PBMCs. These TCRs come from a young woman in good health and CMV-seropositive.

This chain connects TRBV7-8 to TRBJ2-2; the match to TRBD2 covers 8 bases. Germline assignment: CDR1 SGHVS and CDR2 FQNEAQ. Trimming removed 5 bases from V and 8 bases from J; junction bases left unmatched: 13. The CDR3 has 16 residues. The CDR3, as DNA: TGTGCCAGCAGCCTAAGATCGGGGGGGCCAGCGGGGGAGCTGTTTTTT. This gives the protein CASSLRSGGPAGELFF. The entire variable domain, with the rest obtained from reference TRBV7-8 and TRBJ2-2, is as follows: GAGVSQSPRYKVAKRGQDVALRCDPISGHVSLFWYQQALGQGPEFLTYFQNEAQLDKSGLPSDRFFAERPEGSVSTLKIQRTQQEDSAVYLCASSLRSGGPAGELFFGEGSRLTVL.

The chain employs TRBV2 and TRBJ1-1; D is perhaps TRBD1 (6 bases). V was trimmed by 8 bases and J by 0 bases, leaving 10 bases between them. Germline CDR1 reads SNHLY; CDR2 reads FYNNEI. The CDR3 is made up of 13 amino acids. The CDR3: CASSGQLNTEAFF. In nucleotides, the CDR3 is TGTGCCAGCTCCGGACAGTTGAACACTGAAGCTTTCTTT.

V and J are TRBV19 and TRBJ2-5; 10 bases fit TRBD2. In germline, CDR1 is LNHDA, CDR2 SQIVND (reference sequence). V trimming: 5 bases; J trimming: 5 bases; junction bases outside the gene matches: 8. This CDR3 has 15 amino acids. The CDR3 sequence is CASSLRLAGVETQYF. Written as DNA, the CDR3 is TGTGCCAGTAGTTTAAGGCTAGCGGGAGTGGAGACCCAGTACTTC.